This T cell receptor (beta chain) was obtained from a study of cytomegalovirus exposure and HLA in healthy donors. Study results and caveats: CMV antigen specificity of a few CMV-associated chains was confirmed in vitro. It was reportedly the case that the classifier diagnosed cytomegalovirus status with high specificity and sensitivity.

The PCR contained 60 Vbeta and 13 Jbeta primers. Sequenced by immunoSEQ multiplex PCR; TCRdb stores in-frame clones only, minus some. The table lists about 140,000 clones, 75% of them singletons. Per the germline V gene, CDR1 is SEHNR and CDR2 is FQNEAQ (reference sequence). V dropped 5 bases and J dropped 0 bases, with 17 bases sitting between them. The CDR3 consists of 16 residues. In regard to this clone: Antigen unknown.

The V call is TRBV7-9, the J call TRBJ2-7, with D possibly TRBD2 on 6 matching bases. The receptor's source is a man aged 25 to 40 in good health and CMV-seronegative. The sequencing input was PBMCs. Here the CDR3 reads CASSLKRGGVSYEQYF. The CDR3 DNA reads TGTGCCAGCAGCCTTAAACGAGGCGGGGTCTCCTACGAGCAGTACTTC.